This T cell receptor beta chain was obtained from a study of T cell repertoires in cytomegalovirus infection. The wider study: Public signatures in TCR beta pointed to CMV infection and matching HLA type. Findings and caveats of the study: The ex vivo response was dominated by HLA-C-restricted CMV-specific TCR beta clonotypes. Individuals carrying CMV plus the relevant HLA were identified by cumulative frequency of public TCR beta families.

TCRdb reprocessed the reads via MiXCR and lists one record per CDR3 protein. The data show about 280,000 distinct CDR3 sequences, roughly a fifth seen once. This clonotype was seen more than once but under ten times. The antigen is not known. The material sequenced was cultured PBMCs, taken from culture after CMV antigen stimulation. The receptor's source is a human donor in good health (CMV status not recorded). Some clones in this sample may be carry-over from other donors' samples.

The CDR3 DNA is TGCGCCAGCAGCTTGGGCTCCCACACTAACACCGGGGAGCTGTTTTTT. Translated, it gives CASSLGSHTNTGELFF. The chain recombines TRBV5-1 with TRBJ2-2; no clear D gene. Germline V gene sequence: CDR1 SGHRS, CDR2 YFSETQ. This CDR3 comprises 16 residues. V lost 0 bases and J 2 bases, leaving 11 bases between the germline ends.